This T cell receptor beta chain comes out of a study of cytomegalovirus exposure and HLA in healthy donors. Study-wide points: Associated with cytomegalovirus, according to the listing, were 150 to 200 TCR beta chains.

The CDR3 consists of 15 residues. Germline-derived CDR1 and CDR2 are MNHEY and SMNVEV (reference sequence). V dropped 4 bases and J dropped 4 bases, with 17 bases sitting between them. The PCR made use of 60 Vbeta and 13 Jbeta primers. Here immunoSEQ multiplex PCR was the method, and the copy in TCRdb shows in-frame clones only, minus some. This sample yields 80,000 to 95,000 clones, of which approximately 79% are seen a single time; 6% belongs to the top ten. In the case of this clone: Its antigen is currently unknown.

The genes are TRBV27 and TRBJ2-7; D perhaps matches TRBD2 (6 bases). The material sequenced was PBMCs. The TCR comes from a female donor in good health and CMV-seronegative. The CDR3 bases are TGTGCCAGCAGTTCTTTGGGAGGATGGGGATACGAGCAGTACTTC. This encodes CASSSLGGWGYEQYF.